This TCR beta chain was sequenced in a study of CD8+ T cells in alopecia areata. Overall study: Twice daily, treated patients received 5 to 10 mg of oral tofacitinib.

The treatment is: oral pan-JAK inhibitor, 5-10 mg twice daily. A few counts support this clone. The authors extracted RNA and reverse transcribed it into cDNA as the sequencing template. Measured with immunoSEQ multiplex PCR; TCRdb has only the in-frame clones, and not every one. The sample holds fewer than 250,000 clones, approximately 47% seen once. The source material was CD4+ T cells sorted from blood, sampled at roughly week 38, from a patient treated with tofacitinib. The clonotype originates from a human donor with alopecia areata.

The CDR3 nucleotides are TGCAGCGCGTCGGTCAAAGACAATGAGCAGTTCTTC. Translated, it gives CSASVKDNEQFF. The J gene is TRBJ2-1, the V gene TRBV29-1; the D is unclear. The V and J ends lost 7 bases and 5 bases respectively, with 12 bases between them. The CDR3 runs to 12 residues. Germline CDR1 is SQVTM and CDR2 is ANQGSEA.